Listed here are 17 T cell receptor beta chains from one sample, sequenced in a study of sequential checkpoint blockade in melanoma (dated by TCRdb to about 2019). The meaning of the sample's treatment or condition label: randomized to nivolumab then ipilimumab (arm A) or the reverse (arm B). The library was produced with the immunoSEQ multiplex PCR assay. The table comes from immuneACCESS by way of TCRdb, which keeps in-frame sequences with V and J called. Part of the clones is missing from these tables; in studies checked, under half for an unresolved V gene and the rest for unknown reasons. A total of about 5,600 clones appear in this sample, 32% of them only once. Around 10% of the sample rests with the top ten. Sequences were derived from tumor tissue (inferred from file names), sampled from a patient given nivolumab and ipilimumab in sequence. The receptors were gathered from a human donor with melanoma.

The chain couples TRBV5-1 to TRBJ2-3; no clear D. The CDR3 sequence is 16 residues long. Germline V lookup: CDR1 SGHRS, CDR2 YFSETQ. V lost 0 bases to trimming and J lost 0 bases, with 11 bases between them. CDR3 residues: CASSLDAGPSTDTQYF. The CDR3 region has the DNA TGCGCCAGCAGCTTGGACGCAGGCCCTAGCACAGATACGCAGTATTTT.

This clone was found a few times. This chain links TRBV11-3 with TRBJ1-5; tentatively, D is TRBD1 (5 bases). Trimming pared 3 bases from V and 4 bases from J, leaving 13 bases between. The CDR3 contains 15 residues. CDR1 SGHNT and CDR2 YENEEA come from the germline V gene. The CDR3 protein is CASSFGGGGNQPQHF. The DNA for the CDR3 is TGTGCCAGCAGCTTCGGTGGGGGTGGAAATCAGCCCCAGCATTTT.

The chain uses TRBV10-3 and TRBJ2-4, with TRBD1 identical over 8 bases. From germline, CDR1 is ENHRY and CDR2 SYGVKD. The V segment lost 2 bases and the J segment 6 bases; nucleotides outside the gene matches: 0. The CDR3 runs 13 residues. This chain's CDR3 is CAISEGQGNIQYF. CDR3 DNA sequence: TGTGCCATCAGTGAGGGACAGGGAAACATTCAGTACTTC.

This chain links TRBV6-7 with TRBJ2-7; a weak D match, TRBD1 (6 bases). TRBV6-7 is an ORF, and what it does is uncertain. V lost 5 bases to trimming and J lost 4 bases, with 6 bases between them. The CDR3 has 11 amino acids. The CDR3 loop is CASSDRYEQYF. The CDR3, as DNA: TGTGCCAGCAGTGACAGGTACGAGCAGTACTTC.

Only a few counts were recorded for this clone. The chain has TRBV6-8 and TRBJ2-2; TRBD1 might be the D (6 bases). Between the trimmed V and J ends, which lost 5 bases and 5 bases, there was a span of 18 bases. Per the germline V gene, CDR1 is MNHGY and CDR2 is SAAAGT. This CDR3 has 16 residues. The CDR3 region is CASSPTQTGQTGELFF. The CDR3 coding sequence is TGTGCCAGCAGTCCTACCCAGACAGGACAAACCGGGGAGCTGTTTTTT.

The V gene is TRBV27, the J gene TRBJ2-3; 12 nucleotides agree with TRBD2. The ends lost 1 base at V and 2 bases at J; junction bases unmatched: 16. The CDR3 loop spans 21 amino acids. CDR1 and CDR2 (germline): MNHEY, SMNVEV (reference sequence). CDR3: CASSLYQTSGSGPTLTDTQYF. CDR3 bases: TGTGCCAGCAGTTTATATCAGACTAGCGGGAGCGGCCCAACTCTCACAGATACGCAGTATTTT.

The chain combines TRBV19 with TRBJ2-7; unclear D gene. Germline V gives CDR1 LNHDA, CDR2 SQIVND (reference sequence). V lost 3 bases to trimming and J lost 0 bases, with 6 bases between them. The CDR3 totals 13 residues. In nucleotides, the CDR3 is TGTGCCAGTAGTATTGAGGACTCCTACGAGCAGTACTTC. Translating gives CASSIEDSYEQYF.

The chain is built from TRBV28 and TRBJ1-4; 7 bases match TRBD1. Losses at the gene ends were 6 bases for V and 8 bases for J; bases not matched to a gene: 9. The CDR3 spans 14 residues. CDR1 and CDR2 from the germline V gene are MDHEN and SYDVKM. The CDR3 coding sequence is TGTGCCAGCAGCTCGCTAGGGGGCAGGGAAAAACTGTTTTTT. The encoded protein is CASSSLGGREKLFF. Full variable domain (missing parts from reference TRBV28 and TRBJ1-4): DVKVTQSSRYLVKRTGEKVFLECVQDMDHENMFWYRQDPGLGLRLIYFSYDVKMKEKGDIPEGYSVSREKKERFSLILESASTNQTSMYLCASSSLGGREKLFFGSGTQLSVL.

This chain links TRBV14 with TRBJ1-2; D might be TRBD1 (6 bases). V was trimmed by 3 bases and J by 4 bases, leaving 15 bases between them. There are 15 residues in the CDR3. The germline V gene has CDR1 SGHDN and CDR2 FVKESK. The CDR3 here is CASSQDSTGIYGYTF. The CDR3 bases are TGTGCCAGCAGCCAGGATTCAACAGGGATCTATGGCTACACCTTC.

The chain carries TRBV6-8 and TRBJ2-1; tentatively, D is TRBD1 (6 bases). The germline CDR1 and CDR2 sequences are MNHGY and SAAAGT. Trimming removed 10 bases at V and 0 bases at J, with 10 bases between. The CDR3 contains 13 residues. The CDR3 protein is CAIWDNSYNEQFF. In DNA form, the CDR3 reads TGTGCCATCTGGGACAACTCCTACAATGAGCAGTTCTTC.

This clone was found a few times. The gene calls are TRBV27 and TRBJ2-1, with D maybe TRBD2 (5 bases). This CDR3 region has 14 residues. Deletions cut 2 bases from V and 2 bases from J, with 7 bases between. CDR1 MNHEY and CDR2 SMNVEV come from the germline V gene (reference sequence). The CDR3 nucleotides are TGTGCCAGCAGTTTAGGAGCGGCCTACAATGAGCAGTTCTTC. It codes for CASSLGAAYNEQFF.

This clone was observed a handful of times. J is TRBJ2-2 and V is TRBV19; TRBD1 matches 11 bases. The CDR3 is 15 residues long. CDR1 is LNHDA, CDR2 SQIVND, per germline (reference sequence). J was trimmed by 6 bases and V by 6 bases; bases with no gene match: 6. The CDR3 is CASRMDRGLSGELFF. In DNA, the CDR3 is TGTGCCAGTAGGATGGACAGGGGGCTATCCGGGGAGCTGTTTTTT.

This chain connects TRBV19 to TRBJ1-2; maybe TRBD1 (5 bases). V lost 7 bases and J lost 6, with 18 bases in between. The germline gives CDR1 LNHDA, CDR2 SQIVND (reference sequence). The CDR3 is 14 amino acids. CDR3 sequence: CASTPVGRVDGYTF. The CDR3 coding sequence is TGTGCCAGTACCCCCGTGGGCAGGGTGGATGGCTACACCTTC.

In its sample, this clone was seen a few times. The gene calls are TRBV29-1 and TRBJ1-3; a weak D match, TRBD1 (5 bases). Trimming took 4 bases from V and 0 from J, leaving 16 bases between them. Germline V gene sequence: CDR1 SQVTM, CDR2 ANQGSEA. The CDR3 loop spans 16 amino acids. The CDR3 here is CSVVSRASFSGNTIYF. CDR3 sequence (DNA): TGCAGCGTTGTGTCCAGGGCCAGTTTCTCTGGAAACACCATATATTTT.

The V gene is TRBV9, the J gene TRBJ1-5, with TRBD1 identical over 7 bases. The V and J ends lost 3 bases and 5 bases, in that order; junction bases with no gene match: 8. The CDR3 consists of 15 residues. CDR1 is SGDLS and CDR2 is YYNGEE in the germline V gene. CDR3 in DNA: TGTGCCAGCAGCGCCGACGACAGGGCCCATCAGCCCCAGCATTTT. Its translation is CASSADDRAHQPQHF.

A few counts support this clone. The chain employs TRBV28 and TRBJ1-2; D not certain. Germline CDR1 MDHEN, CDR2 SYDVKM. Trimming cost V 7 bases and J 1 base, with 7 bases left between them. There are 12 residues in the CDR3. CDR3 region: CASKEVNYGYTF. CDR3 coding DNA: TGTGCCAGCAAGGAGGTTAACTATGGCTACACCTTC.

There are many counts of this clone. The rearrangement joins TRBV9 to TRBJ2-3; 10 positions match TRBD2. Germline loops: CDR1 SGDLS, CDR2 YYNGEE. With 2 bases clipped from V and 5 bases from J, the junction kept 14 bases outside the gene matches. The CDR3 runs 18 residues. DNA of the CDR3: TGTGCCAGCAGCGTGGGCCCCGGGACTAGCGATTCAATAGATACGCAGTATTTT. It encodes CASSVGPGTSDSIDTQYF.